The 8 T cell receptor beta chains below were found in one sample sequenced in a study of blood T cell repertoires in COVID-19. Some clones are missing from TCRdb's copy, which holds only in-frame ones; the method was immunoSEQ multiplex PCR. The data contain roughly 250,000 clones, roughly 89% of them singletons. Source material: peripheral blood. These receptor sequences come from a man in his thirties or forties with acute or convalescent COVID-19.

As DNA, the CDR3 is TGTGCCAGCAGGGGGACAGGCGGACAGCCCCAGCATTTT. It encodes CASRGTGGQPQHF. V and J are TRBV28 and TRBJ1-5; the match to TRBD1 covers 8 bases. The CDR3 is made up of 13 amino acids. The trim removed 6 bases at V and 7 bases at J, leaving 5 bases unmatched. Germline V gene sequence: CDR1 MDHEN, CDR2 SYDVKM.

Here the CDR3 reads CASSPIPNQGYGYTF. The CDR3 DNA follows: TGTGCCAGCAGCCCGATTCCCAATCAGGGGTATGGCTACACCTTC. The chain carries TRBV27 and TRBJ1-2, with D perhaps matching TRBD1 (6 bases). The V and J ends lost 6 bases and 5 bases respectively, with 19 bases between them. The CDR3 totals 15 residues. From germline, CDR1 is MNHEY and CDR2 SMNVEV (reference sequence).

The chain combines TRBV19 with TRBJ2-1; D gene unclear. Per germline, CDR1 LNHDA and CDR2 SQIVND (reference sequence). V was clipped by 2 bases and J by 2 bases, with 22 bases between them. The CDR3 is 19 amino acids. This CDR3 reads CASSIFLRVHGETYNEQFF. The CDR3 DNA follows: TGTGCCAGTAGTATATTTCTACGGGTACACGGTGAGACCTACAATGAGCAGTTCTTC.

This clone was recorded once. The chain combines TRBV5-1 with TRBJ1-2; D ambiguous. The germline V gene encodes CDR1 SGHRS and CDR2 YFSETQ. The CDR3 is made up of 14 amino acids. V was cut by 0 bases and J by 7 bases, with 13 bases left in between. This CDR3 reads CASSLVAKGGGYTF. Written as DNA, the CDR3 is TGCGCCAGCAGCTTGGTGGCAAAAGGAGGTGGCTACACCTTC.

The chain links TRBV9 to TRBJ2-3; TRBD1 aligns across 9 bases. The CDR3 covers 16 residues. With V trimmed by 4 bases and J by 3 bases, 9 bases remained unmatched. Germline V gene sequence: CDR1 SGDLS, CDR2 YYNGEE. The CDR3: CASSTRQGGGTDTQYF. The CDR3 nucleotides read TGTGCCAGCAGCACCCGACAGGGGGGCGGTACAGATACGCAGTATTTT.

The V call is TRBV3-1 (or the pseudogene TRBV3-2), the J call TRBJ2-7; D gene uncertain. Germline CDR1 reads LGHDT; CDR2 reads YNNKEL (reference sequence). Between the trimmed V and J ends, which lost 2 bases and 3 bases, there was a span of 11 bases. The length of the CDR3 is 14 residues. This CDR3 is CASSQTLTSYEQYF. CDR3 bases: TGTGCCAGCAGCCAAACCCTGACAAGCTACGAGCAGTACTTC.

For the CDR3, the DNA is TGTGCCAGCAGTTCTCCTTCAGGGGCGACCTTGACTGGGGCCAACGTCCTGACTTTC. Residues: CASSSPSGATLTGANVLTF. This chain links TRBV28 with TRBJ2-6; D may be TRBD1 (6 bases). V lost 4 bases and J lost 2, with 21 bases in between. From germline, CDR1 is MDHEN and CDR2 SYDVKM. CDR3 length: 19 residues.

This rearrangement joins TRBV12-5 to TRBJ2-5, with TRBD2 matching 9 bases. CDR1 is LGHNT and CDR2 is FRNRAP in the germline V gene. The CDR3 spans 16 residues. V shed 6 bases and J 2 bases; nucleotides not matched to a gene: 10. DNA of the CDR3: TGTGCTAGTGGCCTTACGACTAGCGGAACTCAAGAGACCCAGTACTTC. Encoded protein: CASGLTTSGTQETQYF.